This TCR beta chain was retrieved from a study of blood T cell repertoires in COVID-19. About the study: Samples came from the United States, Italy and Spain, spanning acute and convalescent COVID-19. The cDNA or gDNA used as material had been derived from T cells, B-cell-depleted T cells, or PBMCs.

The junction had 7 bases not matched to a gene; V was cut back by 5 bases and J by 5 bases. The CDR3 has 15 amino acids. In germline, CDR1 is MDHEN, CDR2 SYDVKM. How the authors handled the data: From reference gene primer amplification, estimates of nucleated cell counts were derived. Here immunoSEQ multiplex PCR was the method, and the copy in TCRdb shows in-frame clones only, minus some. V and J calls and clone size are copied from that table; D and trimming were computed from the DNA. Of approximately 250,000 clones listed, approximately 80% were seen once; the top ten hold roughly 7.4%. Sequencing input: peripheral blood. The origin of this receptor is a woman between 50 and 59 years old with acute or convalescent COVID-19. The genes are TRBV28 and TRBJ2-2; 8 bases align to TRBD1. This CDR3 is CASSGTGRRTGELFF. The DNA of the CDR3 is TGTGCCAGCAGTGGGACAGGACGGAGGACCGGGGAGCTGTTTTTT.